These 21 T cell receptor beta chains originate from one sample sequenced in a study of T-cell memory formation after mild COVID-19. TCRdb analysed the 5' RACE reads with MiXCR anew, one entry per CDR3 protein. This table holds some 600,000 distinct CDR3 sequences, approximately 15% found once. Source material: PBMCs or a T cell subset sorted from them (not recorded which). The receptors stem from an adult woman who had mild COVID-19 (a few samples of this study predate the infection). Cell type and time point are not known.

This clonotype turned up a few times. The rearrangement links TRBV7-9 to TRBJ1-4; no firm D call. Germline CDR1 and CDR2: SEHNR and FQNEAQ (reference sequence). The V end was cut by 1 base, the J end by 1 base, with 7 bases between. The CDR3 covers 15 residues. CDR3 sequence: CASSLGSGTNEKLFF. The CDR3 DNA is TGTGCCAGCAGCTTAGGGTCGGGAACTAATGAAAAACTGTTTTTT.

The chain combines TRBV11-3 with TRBJ2-5, with TRBD2 identical over 12 bases. Germline CDR1 SGHNT, CDR2 YENEEA. The CDR3 spans 16 residues. V dropped 5 bases and J dropped 2; count of bases not matched to a gene: 6. The CDR3, as DNA: TGTGCCAGCAGCCCCCGGACTAGCGGGACACAAGAGACCCAGTACTTC. Protein sequence: CASSPRTSGTQETQYF.

The sample holds many counts of this clonotype. An end of the junction differs from the germline gene, which may be a read error. The chain carries TRBV7-7 and TRBJ2-5, with D unclear. The CDR3 contains 13 residues. Germline V gene data show CDR1 as SSHAT and CDR2 as FNYEAQ (reference sequence). In nucleotides, the CDR3 is TGCGCCAGCAGCTTGGGTCATCAAGAGACCCAGTACTTC. This translates into CASSLGHQETQYF.

This chain joins TRBV20-1 and TRBJ2-7; the D gene is possibly TRBD2 (6 bases). The V end was cut by 6 bases, the J end by 3 bases, with 15 bases between. The germline V gene encodes CDR1 DFQATT and CDR2 SNEGSKA (reference sequence). The CDR3 totals 13 residues. The CDR3 is CSAGGGDFYEQYF. DNA of the CDR3: TGCAGTGCCGGTGGAGGGGACTTCTACGAGCAGTACTTC.

This rearrangement joins TRBV30 to TRBJ2-7, with 8 bases matching TRBD2. Germline V gene sequence: CDR1 GTSNPN, CDR2 SVGIG (reference sequence). J gave up 2 bases and V 8 bases, and 17 bases lay outside the gene matches. This CDR3 has 16 residues. The DNA of the CDR3 is TGTGCCCTGTTCGGGGGTAGCGGGGCCCTAACCTACGAGCAGTACTTC. It yields the protein CALFGGSGALTYEQYF.

The chain has TRBV12-3 or TRBV12-4 and TRBJ2-1; D gene ambiguous. The CDR3 is 16 residues long. Trimming took 7 bases from V and 0 from J, leaving 16 bases between them. CDR3 amino acids: CASTNLRRSSYNEQFF. Written as DNA, the CDR3 is TGTGCCAGCACCAATCTAAGACGGAGCTCCTACAATGAGCAGTTCTTC.

This clonotype was seen a few times. The gene calls are TRBV24-1 and TRBJ1-1; D is possibly TRBD1 (5 bases). From germline, CDR1 is KGHDR and CDR2 SFDVKD. The CDR3 spans 13 residues. Trimming shortened V by 9 bases and J by 6 bases, and 16 bases separated the two germline ends. This CDR3 is CATRAGSSPEAFF. The CDR3 DNA reads as TGTGCCACCCGGGCAGGGTCGAGCCCTGAAGCTTTCTTT.

The genes are TRBV5-5 and TRBJ1-6, with D uncertain. There are 13 residues in the CDR3. Trimming took 2 bases from V and 8 from J, leaving 8 bases between them. Germline values: CDR1 SGHKS, CDR2 YYEKEE (reference sequence). CDR3 sequence (DNA): TGTGCCAGCAGCTTTGGTTTCGATTCACCCCTCCACTTT. It specifies CASSFGFDSPLHF.

Here the CDR3 DNA reads TGCGCCAGCAGCCAAGGGGCGGTTAGCAATCAGCCCCAGCATTTT. Its protein is CASSQGAVSNQPQHF. The rearrangement uses TRBV4-1 and TRBJ1-5; D not certain. This CDR3 is built from 15 residues. Germline lookup yields CDR1 MGHRA and CDR2 YSYEKL. The V and J ends lost 1 base and 0 bases respectively, with 7 bases between them.

The chain employs TRBV10-2 and TRBJ1-3; 7 nucleotides align to TRBD1. The CDR3 sequence is 15 residues long. Per the germline V gene, CDR1 is WSHSY and CDR2 is SAAADI. The junction had 4 bases not matched to a gene; V was cut back by 5 bases and J by 0 bases. CDR3 nucleotide sequence: TGCGCCAGCAGTAATGGACAGGCCTCTGGAAACACCATATATTTT. This codes for CASSNGQASGNTIYF.

This clonotype has a handful of counts. The chain combines TRBV7-6 with TRBJ2-5; D not resolved. The V gene lost 2 bases and the J gene lost 5 bases, with 15 bases spanning the gap. The CDR3 runs 15 residues. Germline-derived CDR1 and CDR2 are SGHVS and FNYEAQ. CDR3 DNA sequence: TGTGCCAGCAGCTTACCCCGACTTCCCCGGGAGACCCAGTACTTC. Its protein is CASSLPRLPRETQYF.

The gene calls are TRBV5-1 and TRBJ1-2; 9 bases are shared with TRBD1. The ends lost 4 bases at V and 2 bases at J; junction bases unmatched: 6. Germline loops: CDR1 SGHRS, CDR2 YFSETQ. CDR3 length equals 15 residues. DNA of the CDR3: TGCGCCAGCAGCGTTGACGGGACAGGGAACTATGGCTACACCTTC. It translates to CASSVDGTGNYGYTF.

This clonotype has just a few counts. For the CDR3, the DNA is TGTGCCAGCAAAGTGGGGGCCGGGGAGCTGTTTTTT. Translating it yields CASKVGAGELFF. The rearrangement links TRBV27 to TRBJ2-2; perhaps D is TRBD1 or TRBD2 (5 bases each). CDR3 size: 12 residues. Per the germline V gene, CDR1 is MNHEY and CDR2 is SMNVEV (reference sequence). V shed 7 bases and J shed 6 bases, with 9 bases lying between them.

The chain has TRBV19 and TRBJ1-1, with D perhaps matching TRBD1 (5 bases). This CDR3 contains 16 residues. CDR1 is LNHDA, CDR2 SQIVND, per germline (reference sequence). V was shortened by 1 base and J by 2 bases, with 14 bases between the two germline ends. CDR3 sequence reads: CASSIGGIVLNTEAFF. Here the CDR3 DNA reads TGTGCCAGTAGTATAGGGGGCATCGTCCTTAACACTGAAGCTTTCTTT.

J is TRBJ2-2 and V is TRBV5-4; 8 bases map to TRBD1. Germline CDR1 SGHNT, CDR2 YYREEE (reference sequence). The V segment lost 2 bases and the J segment 6 bases; nucleotides outside the gene matches: 3. The CDR3 has 14 amino acids. In DNA form, the CDR3 reads TGTGCCAGCAGCTTTGGACAGGGCTCCGGGGAGCTGTTTTTT. This sequence encodes CASSFGQGSGELFF.

This clonotype appeared a few times. V is TRBV19 and J is TRBJ1-2; D unclear. Deletions cut 6 bases from V and 6 bases from J, with 14 bases between. Germline CDR1 reads LNHDA; CDR2 reads SQIVND (reference sequence). The CDR3 length is 13 residues. The CDR3: CASRKRDRDGYTF. CDR3 nucleotides: TGTGCCAGTAGGAAAAGGGATAGGGATGGCTACACCTTC.

This clonotype was picked up a small number of times. The chain employs TRBV14 and TRBJ2-7; D uncertain. V was clipped by 1 base and J by 4 bases, with 14 bases between them. The germline V gene encodes CDR1 SGHDN and CDR2 FVKESK. The CDR3 runs to 15 residues. This chain's CDR3 is CASSQGWGSPYEQYF. CDR3 sequence (DNA): TGTGCCAGCAGCCAAGGGTGGGGATCCCCTTACGAGCAGTACTTC.

This clonotype came up a few times. The chain employs TRBV29-1 and TRBJ1-1, with 7 bases fitting TRBD1. Germline assignment: CDR1 SQVTM and CDR2 ANQGSEA. The CDR3 covers 12 residues. The trim removed 1 base at V and 11 bases at J, leaving 7 bases unmatched. The CDR3 coding sequence is TGCAGCGTTGAAGGCCCGGGACAGTGGGCTTTCTTT. It encodes CSVEGPGQWAFF.

The chain is built from TRBV7-8 and TRBJ2-6; 8 nucleotides line up with TRBD2. The CDR3 sequence is 18 residues long. The J segment lost 0 bases and the V segment lost 4 bases, leaving 8 bases of the junction unmatched. CDR1 and CDR2 from the germline V gene are SGHVS and FQNEAQ. DNA of the CDR3: TGTGCCAGCAGCTCTTACCGGGGGGGGTCCTCTGGGGCCAACGTCCTGACTTTC. This sequence encodes CASSSYRGGSSGANVLTF.

This clonotype was observed a few times. The CDR3 here is CASSPWTTDEQYF. CDR3 nucleotides: TGTGCCAGCAGTCCCTGGACTACCGACGAGCAGTACTTC. The V and J genes are TRBV6-2 or TRBV6-3 and TRBJ2-7; the D gene is possibly TRBD2 (6 bases). Looked up from germline, CDR1 is MNHEY and CDR2 is SVGEGT. The CDR3 runs 13 residues. Trimming stripped 5 bases from V and 5 bases from J, with 13 bases between.

V gene TRBV29-1 combines with J gene TRBJ2-2; D remains unclear. The CDR3 contains 15 residues. Germline assignment: CDR1 SQVTM and CDR2 ANQGSEA. Deletions cut 3 bases from V and 3 bases from J, with 14 bases between. The CDR3 is CSVERDGRYTGELFF. CDR3 nucleotide sequence: TGCAGCGTTGAGAGAGATGGACGGTACACCGGGGAGCTGTTTTTT.